What follows is one T cell receptor (beta chain) and its context. This clonotype came up many times. There is no known antigen for this receptor. Base qualities are missing; no much larger clone stands one base away. Library preparation used multiplex PCR. Sequencing was performed on an Illumina HiSeq 4000. iRepertoire HTBI primers and Arm-PCR amplification of CDR3 regions were used to construct TCR beta libraries. Before sequencing, the PCR products went through gel purification. As for how the authors treated the data: Gene usage analysis of CDR3 amino acid clonotypes used the 60 to 75 TRBV and 11 to 15 TRBJ segments found across samples. COPE and FqMerger were used to merge filtered high-quality paired reads into contigs. BLAST was used to align contigs to the IMGT TRBV, TRBD and TRBJ reference genes, and CDR3 was defined following IMGT. Clonotypes above 0.1% frequency were classified as highly expanded clones. Shannon entropy served as the measure of repertoire diversity, while the Gini coefficient captured V-J evenness. Clonotypes shared by more than one individual were considered public. TCRdb reprocessed the public reads (quality trimming at Q25 with fastp, clone calling with MiXCR) and kept in-frame beta chains. Entries are consolidated by CDR3 protein sequence, retaining the most common genes and DNA. These V and J calls derive from TCRdb rather than the authors' analysis. For this sample the table gives 300,000 or so distinct CDR3 sequences, of which roughly a fifth were detected only once. Less than 35% of the sample lies in the top ten.

The label giving this sample's time point can be read as: persistent/refractory GD, antithyroid drugs over 5 years with positive TRAb. For both TCR sequencing and RNA sequencing, RNA was extracted from PBMCs using TRIzol. The diagnosis of Graves' disease followed American Thyroid Association guidelines. Patients for the study were recruited at an endocrinology department in Xi'an, China. Each patient gave 8.5 to 9.5 milliliters of peripheral blood, collected in an EDTA anticoagulant tube. Ficoll Paque Plus density gradient separation was used to isolate PBMCs, and no additional T cell sorting was done. RNA quality was checked with an Agilent 2100 Bioanalyzer and agarose gel, and concentration with a NanoDrop 2000. These data originate in a study of regulatory T cells in long-lasting Graves disease (TCRdb year 2021). For the study in its entirety: Persistent Graves' disease was defined as persistently positive TSH receptor autoantibodies together with antithyroid drug treatment for over 5 years. In the clinical cohort, patients with persistent Graves' disease had used antithyroid drugs for an average of around 9.9 years. The study took place in China and was registered as a clinical trial. Patients with persistent Graves' disease were compared with patients with newly diagnosed Graves' disease using TCR sequencing and RNA sequencing of peripheral blood. TCR sequencing covered 13 persistent and roughly 20 newly diagnosed Graves' disease patients, around 33 samples in total.

Results the study describes overall, beyond this receptor: Lower TCR Shannon entropy and fewer highly expanded clones were observed in persistent Graves' disease patients than in newly diagnosed patients, which suggested clonal expansion. Only the TCR beta chain was sequenced and analyzed. More public clonotypes were shared among persistent patients (approximately 3,000) than among newly diagnosed patients (966). TRBV28, TRBJ1-2 and TRBJ2-5 were preferentially used in persistent disease, while TRBV20-1 and TRBJ2-1 were favored in newly diagnosed disease. The study examined only peripheral blood because the primary lesion, thyroid tissue, could not be accessed. As a limitation, the authors acknowledged that the small sample size may reduce accuracy.

The CDR3 holds 16 amino acids from the cysteine to the phenylalanine. Only the CDR3 part of the read is kept: 48 bases, read in frame from the first base. V loses 3 bases at its end and J loses 7 bases; junction bases beyond the gene matches: 11. Sequences GTSNPN (CDR1) and SVGIG (CDR2) are obtained from the germline V gene (reference sequence). The sequence joins TRBV30 to TRBJ1-6, with TRBD1 matching 8 junction bases. The sample here was peripheral blood mononuclear cells (PBMCs), taken when the disease was refractory, from a patient treated with antithyroid drugs. The receptor's source is a female donor with Graves disease. At the DNA level, the sequence is TGTGCCTGGAGAGATAAGACAGGGGTCGGCAATTCACCCCTCCACTTT. It translates as CAWRDKTGVGNSPLHF.